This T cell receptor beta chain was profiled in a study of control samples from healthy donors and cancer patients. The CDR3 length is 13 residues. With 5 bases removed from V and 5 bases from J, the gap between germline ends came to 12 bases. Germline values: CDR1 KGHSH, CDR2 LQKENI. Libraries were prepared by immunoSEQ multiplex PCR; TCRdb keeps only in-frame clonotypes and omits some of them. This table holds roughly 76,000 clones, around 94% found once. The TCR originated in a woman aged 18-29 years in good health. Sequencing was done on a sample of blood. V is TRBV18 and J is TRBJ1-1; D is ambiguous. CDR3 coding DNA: TGTGCCAGCTCAGCCAGTGCCGGGACTGAAGCTTTCTTT. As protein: CASSASAGTEAFF.